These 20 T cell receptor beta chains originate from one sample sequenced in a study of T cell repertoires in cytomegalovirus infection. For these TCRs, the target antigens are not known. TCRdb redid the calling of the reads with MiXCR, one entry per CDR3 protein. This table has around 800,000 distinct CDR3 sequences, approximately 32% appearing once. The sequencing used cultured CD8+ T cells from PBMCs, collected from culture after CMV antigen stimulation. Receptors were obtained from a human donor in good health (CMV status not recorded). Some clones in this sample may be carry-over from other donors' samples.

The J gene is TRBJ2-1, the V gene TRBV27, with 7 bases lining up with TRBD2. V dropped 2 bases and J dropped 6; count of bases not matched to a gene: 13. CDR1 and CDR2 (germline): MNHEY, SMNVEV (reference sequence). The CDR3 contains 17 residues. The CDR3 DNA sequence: TGTGCCAGCAGTTTAACCCCCGTTGCGGGGGATTGCAATGAGCAGTTCTTC. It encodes CASSLTPVAGDCNEQFF.

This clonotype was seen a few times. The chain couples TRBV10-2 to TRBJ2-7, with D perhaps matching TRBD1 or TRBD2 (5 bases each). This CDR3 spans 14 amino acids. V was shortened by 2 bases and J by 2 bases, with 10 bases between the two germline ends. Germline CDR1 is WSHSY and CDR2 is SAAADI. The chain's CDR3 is CASSELGDPYEQYV. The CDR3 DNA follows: TGCGCCAGCAGTGAGCTTGGGGACCCCTACGAGCAGTACGTC.

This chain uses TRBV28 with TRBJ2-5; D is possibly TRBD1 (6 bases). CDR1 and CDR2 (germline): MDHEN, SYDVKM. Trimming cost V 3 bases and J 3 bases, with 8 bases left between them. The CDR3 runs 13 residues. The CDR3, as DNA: TGTGCCAGCAGTTTGCACAGGGAAGAGACCCAGTACTTC. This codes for CASSLHREETQYF.

The CDR3 DNA sequence: TGTGCCAGCAGCTTTGGACAGCCGCATAGCAATCAGCCCCAGCATTTT. Translating gives CASSFGQPHSNQPQHF. This chain connects TRBV7-9 to TRBJ1-5; TRBD1 is a possible D gene (6 bases). The V gene lost 3 bases and the J gene lost 0 bases, with 12 bases spanning the gap. The CDR3 contains 16 residues. Germline V CDR1 and CDR2: SEHNR, FQNEAQ (reference sequence).

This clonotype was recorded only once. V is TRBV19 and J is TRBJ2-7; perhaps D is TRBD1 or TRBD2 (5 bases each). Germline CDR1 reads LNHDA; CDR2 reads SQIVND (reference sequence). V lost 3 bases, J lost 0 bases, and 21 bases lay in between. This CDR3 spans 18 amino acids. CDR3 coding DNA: TGTGCCAGTAGTATTCCCCCGGGACCCGAAAAAACCTCCTACGAGCAGTACTTC. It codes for CASSIPPGPEKTSYEQYF.

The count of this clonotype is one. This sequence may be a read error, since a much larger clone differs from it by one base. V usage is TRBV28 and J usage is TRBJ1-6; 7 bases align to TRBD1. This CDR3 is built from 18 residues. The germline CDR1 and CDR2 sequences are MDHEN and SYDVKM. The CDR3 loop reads CTSRHRGIDEGINSPLHF. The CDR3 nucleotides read TGTACCAGCAGGCACAGGGGAATCGACGAGGGCATTAATTCACCCCTCCACTTT.

The DNA for the CDR3 is TGTGCCAGCAGTGGGGACAGGGGGGAGACCCAGTACTTC. Its protein is CASSGDRGETQYF. The rearrangement links TRBV2 to TRBJ2-5, with 11 bases aligning to TRBD1. The CDR3 has 13 residues. Germline CDR1 is SNHLY and CDR2 is FYNNEI. After removal of 4 bases from V and 5 bases from J, the junction contained 0 bases not matched to a gene. The full variable domain, rest sourced from reference TRBV2 and TRBJ2-5, is EPEVTQTPSHQVTQMGQEVILRCVPISNHLYFYWYRQILGQKVEFLVSFYNNEISEKSEIFDDQFSVERPDGSNFTLKIRSTKLEDSAMYFCASSGDRGETQYFGPGTRLLVL.

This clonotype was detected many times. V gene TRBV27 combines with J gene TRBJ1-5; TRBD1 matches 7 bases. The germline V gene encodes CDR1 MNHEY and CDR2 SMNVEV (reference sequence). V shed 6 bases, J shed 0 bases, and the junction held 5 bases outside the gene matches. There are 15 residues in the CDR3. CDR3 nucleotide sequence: TGTGCCAGCAGCCCTGGACAGGATAGCAATCAGCCCCAGCATTTT. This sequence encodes CASSPGQDSNQPQHF.

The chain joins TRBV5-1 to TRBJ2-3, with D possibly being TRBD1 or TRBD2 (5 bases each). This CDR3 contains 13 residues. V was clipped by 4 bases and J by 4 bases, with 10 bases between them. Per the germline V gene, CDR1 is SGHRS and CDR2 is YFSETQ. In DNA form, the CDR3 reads TGCGCCAGCAGCGGGACCCCGGCAGATACGCAGTATTTT. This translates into CASSGTPADTQYF. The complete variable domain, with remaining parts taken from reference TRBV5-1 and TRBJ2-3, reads KAGVTQTPRYLIKTRGQQVTLSCSPISGHRSVSWYQQTPGQGLQFLFEYFSETQRNKGNFPGRFSGRQFSNSRSEMNVSTLELGDSALYLCASSGTPADTQYFGPGTRLTVL.

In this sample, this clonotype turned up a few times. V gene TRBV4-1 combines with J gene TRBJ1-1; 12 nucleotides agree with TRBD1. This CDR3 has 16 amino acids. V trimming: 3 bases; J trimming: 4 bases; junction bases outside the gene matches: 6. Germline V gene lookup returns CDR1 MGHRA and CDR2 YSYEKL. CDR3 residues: CASSQGQGAQGTEAFF. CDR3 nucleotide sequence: TGCGCCAGCAGCCAGGGACAGGGGGCGCAGGGCACTGAAGCTTTCTTT.

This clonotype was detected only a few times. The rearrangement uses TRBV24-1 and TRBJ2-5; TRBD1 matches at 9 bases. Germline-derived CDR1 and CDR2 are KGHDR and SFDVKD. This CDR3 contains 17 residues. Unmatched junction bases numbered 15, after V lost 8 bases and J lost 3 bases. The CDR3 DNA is TGTGCCACCATTTCCGCAAACAGGGGGCTTAGAGAAGAGACCCAGTACTTC. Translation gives CATISANRGLREETQYF.

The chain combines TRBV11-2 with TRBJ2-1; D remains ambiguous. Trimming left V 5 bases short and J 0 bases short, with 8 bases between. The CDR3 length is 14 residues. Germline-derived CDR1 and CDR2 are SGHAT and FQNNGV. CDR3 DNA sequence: TGTGCCAGCAGCACCGACATCTCCTACAATGAGCAGTTCTTC. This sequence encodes CASSTDISYNEQFF.

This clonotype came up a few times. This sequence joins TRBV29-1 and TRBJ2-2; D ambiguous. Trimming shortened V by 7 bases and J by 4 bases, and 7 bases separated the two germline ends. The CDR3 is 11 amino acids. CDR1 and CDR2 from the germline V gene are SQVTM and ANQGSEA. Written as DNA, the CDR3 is TGCAGCGGATGGAGCACCGGGGAGCTGTTTTTT. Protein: CSGWSTGELFF.

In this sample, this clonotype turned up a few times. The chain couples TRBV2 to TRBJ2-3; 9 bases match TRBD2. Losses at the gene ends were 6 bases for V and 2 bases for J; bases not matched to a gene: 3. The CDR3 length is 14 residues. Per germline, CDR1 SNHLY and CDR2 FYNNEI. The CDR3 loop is CASRAGGATDTQYF. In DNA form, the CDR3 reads TGTGCCAGCAGGGCGGGGGGGGCCACAGATACGCAGTATTTT.

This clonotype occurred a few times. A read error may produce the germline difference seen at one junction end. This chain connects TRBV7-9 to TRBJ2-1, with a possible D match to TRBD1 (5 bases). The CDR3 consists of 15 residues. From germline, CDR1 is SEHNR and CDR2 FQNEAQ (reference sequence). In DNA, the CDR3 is TGTGCCACCCCCGGCCTGACAGACCTACCCAATGAGCAGTCCTTC. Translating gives CATPGLTDLPNEQSF.

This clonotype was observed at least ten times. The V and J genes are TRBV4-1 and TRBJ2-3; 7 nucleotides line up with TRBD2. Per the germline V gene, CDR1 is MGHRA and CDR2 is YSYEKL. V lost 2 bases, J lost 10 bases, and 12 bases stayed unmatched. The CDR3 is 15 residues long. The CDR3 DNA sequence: TGCGCCAGCAGCCAACAGTTCCGTGGACTAGAGGCGCAGTATTTT. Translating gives CASSQQFRGLEAQYF.

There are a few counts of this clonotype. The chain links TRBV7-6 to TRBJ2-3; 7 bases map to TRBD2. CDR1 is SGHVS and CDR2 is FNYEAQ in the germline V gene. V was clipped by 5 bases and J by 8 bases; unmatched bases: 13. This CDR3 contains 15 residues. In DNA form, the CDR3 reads TGTGCCAGCAGCACACTAGCGTCGGAGGGAGCTACGCAGTATTTT. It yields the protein CASSTLASEGATQYF.

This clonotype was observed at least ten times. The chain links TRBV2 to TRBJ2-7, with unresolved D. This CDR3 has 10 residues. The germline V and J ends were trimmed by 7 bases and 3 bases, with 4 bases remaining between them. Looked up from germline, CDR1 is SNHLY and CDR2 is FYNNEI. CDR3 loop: CASTLYEQYF. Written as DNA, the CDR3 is TGTGCCAGCACGCTCTACGAGCAGTACTTC.

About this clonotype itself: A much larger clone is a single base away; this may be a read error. The CDR3 here is CASSFRQGPTTNYGYTF. For the CDR3, the DNA is TGCGCCAGCAGCTTTCGACAGGGGCCTACGACTAACTATGGCTACACCTTC. The V and J genes are TRBV5-1 and TRBJ1-2, with 8 bases that match TRBD1. Germline-derived CDR1 and CDR2 are SGHRS and YFSETQ. The CDR3 contains 17 residues. Losses at the gene ends were 2 bases for V and 0 bases for J; bases not matched to a gene: 9.

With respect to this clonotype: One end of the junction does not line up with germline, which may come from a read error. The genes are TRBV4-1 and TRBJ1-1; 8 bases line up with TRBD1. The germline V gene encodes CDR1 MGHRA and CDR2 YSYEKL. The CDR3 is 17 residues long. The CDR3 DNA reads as TGTGCCAGCAGCCAAGCGACAGGGGTTGGGCCCAACACTGAAGCTTTCTTT. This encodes CASSQATGVGPNTEAFF.